The sequence of this T cell receptor (beta chain) was determined in a study of breast tumors, draining lymph nodes, adjacent tissues. General study points: Data only fit, rather than demonstrated, lymph node origin of most tumor T cells. Tumor TCR diversity was below lymph nodes but above nontumor tissue.

One entry per CDR3 protein results from TCRdb running MiXCR on the multiplex PCR reads. The sample lists some 130,000 distinct CDR3 sequences; 15% to 20% were seen once. Germline lookup yields CDR1 SGHTA and CDR2 FQGTGA. This CDR3 has 12 amino acids. The V and J ends lost 1 base and 7 bases respectively, with 4 bases between them. Axillary draining lymph nodes of breast cancer patients supplied the node samples. The sample holds many counts of this clonotype. The antigen remains undetermined. The sequence derives from a female donor with breast cancer. Some clones in this sample may be carry-over from other donors' samples. Sequencing was performed on axillary lymph node tissue. This chain connects TRBV7-3 to TRBJ2-2; no definite D call. CDR3 in amino acids: CASSLMNGELFF. CDR3 nucleotides: TGTGCCAGCAGCTTAATGAACGGGGAGCTGTTTTTT.